Presented here are 30 T cell receptor beta chains from one specimen sequenced in a study of shared clonotypes between healthy human individuals. Sequencing used immunoSEQ multiplex PCR; TCRdb keeps in-frame clones, though not all of them. Of 1.5 million to 2.5 million clones in the sample, just under 95% were seen once. Naive CD8 cells, CD45RO-negative and positively selected for CCR7, excluded terminally differentiated effector memory CD45RA+ cells. Sequencing was performed on naive CD8+ T cells sorted from blood. The receptors originated from a man between 18 and 35 years old in good health.

This clone came up once. The J gene is TRBJ1-5, the V gene TRBV6-1; D remains ambiguous. Germline V gene data show CDR1 as MNHNS and CDR2 as SASEGT. Trimming shortened V by 7 bases and J by 10 bases, and 8 bases separated the two germline ends. This CDR3 is 10 amino acids long. As DNA, the CDR3 is TGTGCCAGCAATCAAGCTCCCCAGCATTTT. Its protein product is CASNQAPQHF.

The V gene is TRBV13, the J gene TRBJ2-7, with 11 bases lining up with TRBD1. This CDR3 contains 14 residues. The J segment lost 5 bases and the V segment lost 5 bases, leaving 5 bases of the junction unmatched. Germline values: CDR1 PRHDT, CDR2 FYEKMQ (reference sequence). The CDR3 nucleotides are TGTGCCAGCAGCGAGGGACAGGGGGATAACGAGCAGTACTTC. It translates to CASSEGQGDNEQYF.

The chain couples TRBV23-1 to TRBJ2-5, with a tentative D call TRBD1 (5 bases). TRBV23-1 has ORF status, its function being uncertain. The germline V and J ends were trimmed by 7 bases and 2 bases, with 26 bases remaining between them. The length of the CDR3 is 18 residues. The CDR3 region is CASNKGFDRNKKQETQYF. The CDR3, as DNA: TGCGCCAGCAACAAGGGGTTCGACAGAAACAAAAAACAAGAGACCCAGTACTTC.

The CDR3 DNA follows: TGTGCCAGCAGCTTAGAGGGGACTACTACATACGAGCAGTACTTC. The encoded protein is CASSLEGTTTYEQYF. The chain joins TRBV13 to TRBJ2-7, with TRBD2 matching 7 bases. The CDR3 is 15 residues long. The V gene end was trimmed by 1 base and the J gene end by 4 bases; junction bases not matched to a gene: 7. Germline CDR1 is PRHDT and CDR2 is FYEKMQ (reference sequence).

Worth noting for this clone: The junction differs from germline at one of its ends, possibly a read error. The gene calls are TRBV6-1 and TRBJ2-7, with no clear D. Germline V gene lookup returns CDR1 MNHNS and CDR2 SASEGT. The CDR3 has 11 residues. This CDR3 is CASSEAVPPNF. DNA of the CDR3: TGTGCCAGCAGTGAGGCAGTCCCCCCAAACTTC.

The V gene is TRBV18, the J gene TRBJ1-2; TRBD1 might be the D (5 bases). There are 15 residues in the CDR3. Trimming left V 6 bases short and J 6 bases short, with 20 bases between. The germline V gene encodes CDR1 KGHSH and CDR2 LQKENI. The CDR3 sequence is CASSFNVGLNDGYTF. CDR3 nucleotides: TGTGCCAGCTCGTTCAACGTGGGGCTCAACGATGGCTACACCTTC. Supplemented by reference TRBV18 and TRBJ1-2, the full variable domain reads NAGVMQNPRHLVRRRGQEARLRCSPMKGHSHVYWYRQLPEEGLKFMVYLQKENIIDESGMPKERFSAEFPKEGPSILRIQQVVRGDSAAYFCASSFNVGLNDGYTFGSGTRLTVV.

The chain has TRBV14 and TRBJ2-7; no reliable D call. V was cut by 5 bases and J by 2 bases, with 13 bases left in between. The CDR3 sequence is 14 residues long. Germline V gene sequence: CDR1 SGHDN, CDR2 FVKESK. The CDR3 loop reads CASSASHRPYEQYF. The CDR3 nucleotides read TGTGCCAGCAGCGCCAGTCATAGACCCTACGAGCAGTACTTC.

The V gene is TRBV13, the J gene TRBJ1-1, with D maybe TRBD1 (5 bases). Germline CDR1 is PRHDT and CDR2 is FYEKMQ (reference sequence). The CDR3 contains 15 residues. Trimming removed 1 base from V and 0 bases from J, with 9 bases in between. CDR3 bases: TGTGCCAGCAGCTTAGATGAGGGGATGAACACTGAAGCTTTCTTT. This encodes CASSLDEGMNTEAFF.

V usage is TRBV23-1 and J usage is TRBJ1-5; D is undetermined. TRBV23-1 belongs to the ORF category, with a function that is uncertain. V dropped 0 bases and J dropped 3 bases, with 15 bases sitting between them. CDR3 length equals 17 residues. CDR3 sequence: CASSQSSGEGNNQPQHF. The CDR3 coding sequence is TGCGCCAGCAGTCAATCCAGTGGTGAGGGTAACAATCAGCCCCAGCATTTT.

In the case of this clone: Different DNA sequences within this sample yield the same CDR3. The rearrangement joins TRBV6-6 to TRBJ1-1, with no clear D. CDR3 length equals 14 residues. V was shortened by 2 bases and J by 2 bases, with 9 bases between the two germline ends. The germline gives CDR1 MNHNY, CDR2 SVGAGI (reference sequence). The CDR3 spells CASSYGEGNTEAFF. Written as DNA, the CDR3 is TGTGCCAGCAGTTACGGGGAGGGCAACACTGAAGCTTTCTTT.

Concerning this clone: Other DNA sequences in the same sample also yield this CDR3. The chain is built from TRBV9 and TRBJ1-1; 10 bases fit TRBD1. The V gene's germline CDR1 is SGDLS and CDR2 YYNGEE. Germline trimming cut 2 bases from V and 7 bases from J; bases unmatched to any gene: 2. This CDR3 comprises 13 residues. The CDR3: CASSVGTGVEAFF. CDR3 nucleotides: TGTGCCAGCAGCGTCGGGACAGGGGTTGAAGCTTTCTTT.

The V gene is TRBV4-3, the J gene TRBJ2-7, with TRBD1 identical over 9 bases. The ends lost 0 bases at V and 6 bases at J; junction bases unmatched: 9. This CDR3 region has 16 residues. Germline V lookup: CDR1 LGHNA, CDR2 YSLEER. The CDR3 loop is CASSQDFRDRAAEQYF. In DNA, the CDR3 is TGCGCCAGCAGCCAAGATTTTAGGGACAGGGCGGCCGAGCAGTACTTC.

This clone was recorded only once. CDR3 residues: CASSLAPIDGSSYEQYF. The CDR3, as DNA: TGTGCCAGCAGCTTAGCGCCTATAGACGGGAGCTCCTACGAGCAGTACTTC. The chain couples TRBV7-9 to TRBJ2-7; TRBD2 might be the D (6 bases). V lost 0 bases and J lost 0, with 15 bases in between. The CDR3 consists of 17 residues. The germline CDR1 and CDR2 sequences are SEHNR and FQNEAQ (reference sequence).

The chain carries TRBV7-6 and TRBJ2-7, with D possibly matching TRBD2 (6 bases). The length of the CDR3 is 12 residues. Germline CDR1 is SGHVS and CDR2 is FNYEAQ. The ends were cut back, 5 bases at V and 5 bases at J, with 10 bases in the middle. The CDR3 sequence is CASSPSGDEQYF. CDR3 bases: TGTGCCAGCAGCCCATCGGGGGACGAGCAGTACTTC.

This chain links TRBV27 with TRBJ1-1; 7 nucleotides match TRBD1. With 4 bases clipped from V and 2 bases from J, the junction kept 4 bases outside the gene matches. The CDR3 covers 14 residues. Germline V gene lookup returns CDR1 MNHEY and CDR2 SMNVEV (reference sequence). This CDR3 reads CASSWTGPNTEAFF. CDR3 DNA sequence: TGTGCCAGCAGTTGGACAGGTCCTAACACTGAAGCTTTCTTT.

The chain combines TRBV6-1 with TRBJ2-7; D ambiguous. Germline-derived CDR1 and CDR2 are MNHNS and SASEGT. The V and J ends lost 0 bases and 6 bases respectively, with 18 bases between them. This CDR3 comprises 16 residues. The DNA of the CDR3 is TGTGCCAGCAGTGAAGCCTTTTTGGCCTCGGGCTCCGAGCAGTACTTC. It is translated as CASSEAFLASGSEQYF.

This sequence joins TRBV5-4 and TRBJ1-1, with 10 positions matching TRBD1. The CDR3 covers 15 residues. The V and J ends lost 4 bases and 5 bases, in that order; junction bases with no gene match: 8. The germline V gene encodes CDR1 SGHNT and CDR2 YYREEE (reference sequence). Here the CDR3 reads CASSTMTGGRTEAFF. In DNA form, the CDR3 reads TGTGCCAGCAGCACTATGACAGGGGGCCGGACTGAAGCTTTCTTT.

The CDR3 reads CASSPIGTYEQYF. Here the CDR3 DNA reads TGCGCCAGCAGCCCGATAGGGACCTACGAGCAGTACTTC. This chain connects TRBV4-1 to TRBJ2-7; D remains unclear. Between the trimmed V and J ends, which lost 4 bases and 2 bases, there was a span of 9 bases. This CDR3 spans 13 amino acids. CDR1 and CDR2 (germline): MGHRA, YSYEKL.

The gene calls are TRBV27 and TRBJ2-7; possibly TRBD2 for D (7 bases). The CDR3 has 14 amino acids. V shed 3 bases and J shed 5 bases, with 14 bases lying between them. Germline CDR1 reads MNHEY; CDR2 reads SMNVEV (reference sequence). This chain's CDR3 is CASSFWGGANEQYF. As DNA, the CDR3 is TGTGCCAGCAGTTTTTGGGGGGGGGCCAACGAGCAGTACTTC.

The chain combines TRBV13 with TRBJ1-2, with TRBD1 identical over 9 bases. The CDR3 has 15 residues. Germline values: CDR1 PRHDT, CDR2 FYEKMQ (reference sequence). V was clipped by 5 bases and J by 5 bases; unmatched bases: 9. CDR3 in amino acids: CASSAGDRELYGYTF. Written as DNA, the CDR3 is TGTGCCAGCAGCGCCGGGGACAGGGAGCTTTATGGCTACACCTTC.

This clone was recorded once. This rearrangement joins TRBV11-2 to TRBJ2-1, with 13 bases that match TRBD2. V lost 8 bases and J lost 0; bases outside the gene matches: 13. Per germline, CDR1 SGHAT and CDR2 FQNNGV. This CDR3 spans 19 amino acids. CDR3 residues: CASRRDGTSGIGSYNEQFF. The DNA of the CDR3 is TGTGCCAGCCGCCGTGATGGGACTAGCGGGATTGGCTCCTACAATGAGCAGTTCTTC.

The chain employs TRBV7-2 and TRBJ1-2; 11 bases map to TRBD1. V gave up 4 bases and J gave up 4 bases; unmatched junction bases: 5. Germline CDR1 and CDR2: SGHTA and FQGNSA. The CDR3 length is 15 residues. The CDR3 DNA follows: TGTGCCAGCAGCTACCCCGGGACAGGGGGCTATGGCTACACCTTC. Its translation: CASSYPGTGGYGYTF.

A single count supports this clone. The J gene is TRBJ2-1, the V gene TRBV11-3; TRBD2 matches at 8 bases. In germline, CDR1 is SGHNT, CDR2 YENEEA. CDR3 length equals 14 residues. The junction had 2 bases not matched to a gene; V was cut back by 4 bases and J by 3 bases. CDR3 loop: CASSSGTSYNEQFF. CDR3 coding DNA: TGTGCCAGCAGCTCCGGGACTAGCTACAATGAGCAGTTCTTC.

The chain recombines TRBV13 with TRBJ2-1, with D unresolved. Germline values: CDR1 PRHDT, CDR2 FYEKMQ (reference sequence). There are 13 residues in the CDR3. The V end lost 2 bases, the J end lost 8 bases, and 10 bases lay between the germline ends. For the CDR3, the DNA is TGTGCCAGCAGCTTAAGGCTCGACCATGAGCAGTTCTTC. This codes for CASSLRLDHEQFF.

The chain uses TRBV13 and TRBJ2-7; D is uncertain. Trimming took off 3 bases at V and 6 bases at J, with 18 bases between the two ends. The CDR3 length is 15 residues. Germline assignment: CDR1 PRHDT and CDR2 FYEKMQ (reference sequence). The CDR3 is CASSLWEEGHGEQYF. The CDR3 DNA reads as TGTGCCAGCAGCTTGTGGGAAGAAGGGCACGGCGAGCAGTACTTC.

The V and J genes are TRBV9 and TRBJ2-7; TRBD2 might be the D (5 bases). Germline V gene sequence: CDR1 SGDLS, CDR2 YYNGEE. The CDR3 length is 19 residues. Trimming removed 0 bases at V and 1 base at J, with 23 bases between. CDR3 sequence (DNA): TGTGCCAGCAGCGTAGACCCCTCGAAAAGAGGGCCCGAGTCCTACGAGCAGTACTTC. It yields the protein CASSVDPSKRGPESYEQYF.

This chain links TRBV27 with TRBJ2-3; D might be TRBD1 (7 bases). CDR3 length: 15 residues. Germline V gene data show CDR1 as MNHEY and CDR2 as SMNVEV (reference sequence). Trimming shortened V by 7 bases and J by 2 bases, and 16 bases separated the two germline ends. The CDR3 sequence is CASTQGGPATDTQYF. The CDR3 DNA sequence: TGTGCCAGCACCCAGGGGGGACCGGCCACAGATACGCAGTATTTT.

The chain's CDR3 is CASTWTGELGTDTQYF. The CDR3 DNA follows: TGCGCCAGCACCTGGACAGGGGAACTGGGCACAGATACGCAGTATTTT. This chain links TRBV4-1 with TRBJ2-3, with 9 positions matching TRBD1. Germline-derived CDR1 and CDR2 are MGHRA and YSYEKL. CDR3 length: 16 amino acids. After removal of 7 bases from V and 1 base from J, the junction contained 9 bases not matched to a gene.

The chain links TRBV2 to TRBJ2-7, with 8 positions matching TRBD2. This CDR3 contains 16 residues. Unmatched junction bases numbered 12, after V lost 6 bases and J lost 2 bases. The germline CDR1 and CDR2 sequences are SNHLY and FYNNEI. This CDR3 reads CASSPRGGAIAYEQYF. CDR3 bases: TGTGCCAGCAGCCCTCGGGGGGGGGCGATTGCCTACGAGCAGTACTTC.

The V gene is TRBV10-1, the J gene TRBJ2-7; D remains ambiguous. The CDR3 totals 14 residues. From germline, CDR1 is WNHNN and CDR2 SYGVQD (reference sequence). V lost 4 bases to trimming and J lost 5 bases, with 15 bases between them. The chain's CDR3 is CASSAAERENEQYF. In nucleotides, the CDR3 is TGCGCCAGCAGTGCGGCAGAAAGAGAGAACGAGCAGTACTTC.